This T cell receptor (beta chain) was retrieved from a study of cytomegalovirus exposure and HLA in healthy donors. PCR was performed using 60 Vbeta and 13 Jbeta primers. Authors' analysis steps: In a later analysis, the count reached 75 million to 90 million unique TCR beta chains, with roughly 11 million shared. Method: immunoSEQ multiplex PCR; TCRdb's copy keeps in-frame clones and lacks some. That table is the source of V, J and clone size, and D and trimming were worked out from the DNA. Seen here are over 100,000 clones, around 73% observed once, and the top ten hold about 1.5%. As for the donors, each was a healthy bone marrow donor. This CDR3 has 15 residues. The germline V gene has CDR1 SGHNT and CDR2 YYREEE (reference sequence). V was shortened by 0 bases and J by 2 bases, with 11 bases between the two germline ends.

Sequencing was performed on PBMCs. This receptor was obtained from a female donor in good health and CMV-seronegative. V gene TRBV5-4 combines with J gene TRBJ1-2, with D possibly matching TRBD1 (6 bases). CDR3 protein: CASSLGGQSNYGYTF. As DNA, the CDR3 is TGTGCCAGCAGCTTGGGGGGGCAGTCGAACTATGGCTACACCTTC.